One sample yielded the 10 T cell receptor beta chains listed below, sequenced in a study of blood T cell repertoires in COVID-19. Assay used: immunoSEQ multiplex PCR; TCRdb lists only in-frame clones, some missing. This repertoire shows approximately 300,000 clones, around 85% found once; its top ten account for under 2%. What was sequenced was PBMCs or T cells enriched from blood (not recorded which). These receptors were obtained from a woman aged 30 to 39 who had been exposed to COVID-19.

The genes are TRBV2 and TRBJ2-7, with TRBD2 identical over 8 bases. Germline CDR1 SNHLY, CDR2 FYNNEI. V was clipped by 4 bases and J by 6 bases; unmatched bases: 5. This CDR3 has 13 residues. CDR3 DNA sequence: TGTGCCAGCAGTGCGGGGCTAGCGGGCGAGCAGTACTTC. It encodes CASSAGLAGEQYF.

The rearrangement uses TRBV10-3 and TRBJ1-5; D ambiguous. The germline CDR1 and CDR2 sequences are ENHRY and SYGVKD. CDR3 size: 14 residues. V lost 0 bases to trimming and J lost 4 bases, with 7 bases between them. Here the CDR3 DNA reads TGTGCCATCAGTGAGTCGGTGAGGAATCAGCCCCAGCATTTT. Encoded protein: CAISESVRNQPQHF.

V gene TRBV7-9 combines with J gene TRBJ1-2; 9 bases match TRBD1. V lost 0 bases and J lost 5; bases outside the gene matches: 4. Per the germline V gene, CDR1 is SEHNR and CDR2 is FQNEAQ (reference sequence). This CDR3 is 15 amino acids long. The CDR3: CASSLAEDRGYGYTF. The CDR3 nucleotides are TGTGCCAGCAGCTTAGCGGAGGACAGGGGTTATGGCTACACCTTC. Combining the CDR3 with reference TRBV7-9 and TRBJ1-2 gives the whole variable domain DTGVSQNPRHKITKRGQNVTFRCDPISEHNRLYWYRQTLGQGPEFLTYFQNEAQLEKSRLLSDRFSAERPKGSFSTLEIQRTEQGDSAMYLCASSLAEDRGYGYTFGSGTRLTVV.

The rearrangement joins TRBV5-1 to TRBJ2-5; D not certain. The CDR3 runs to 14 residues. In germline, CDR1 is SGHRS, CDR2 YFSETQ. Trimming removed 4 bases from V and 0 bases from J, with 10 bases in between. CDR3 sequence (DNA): TGCGCCAGCAGCATCCCGGAGAACCAAGAGACCCAGTACTTC. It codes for CASSIPENQETQYF.

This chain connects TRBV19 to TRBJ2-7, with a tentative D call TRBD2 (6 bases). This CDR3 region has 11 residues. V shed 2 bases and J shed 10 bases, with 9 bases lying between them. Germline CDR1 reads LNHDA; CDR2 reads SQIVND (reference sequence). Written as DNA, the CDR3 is TGTGCCAGTAGTATACGGGGGACTCAGTACTTC. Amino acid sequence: CASSIRGTQYF.

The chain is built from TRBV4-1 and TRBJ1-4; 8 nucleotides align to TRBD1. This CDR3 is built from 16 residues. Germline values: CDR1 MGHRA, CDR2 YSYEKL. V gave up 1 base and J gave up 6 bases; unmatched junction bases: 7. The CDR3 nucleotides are TGCGCCAGCAGCCAAGGCCAGGGGGCGGCCTATGAAAAACTGTTTTTT. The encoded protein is CASSQGQGAAYEKLFF.

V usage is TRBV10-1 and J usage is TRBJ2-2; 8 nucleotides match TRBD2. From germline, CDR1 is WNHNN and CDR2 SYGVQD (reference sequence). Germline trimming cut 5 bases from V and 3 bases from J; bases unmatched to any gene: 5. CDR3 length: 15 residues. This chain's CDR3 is CASSRGGGYTGELFF. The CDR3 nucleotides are TGCGCCAGCAGTCGCGGCGGGGGGTACACCGGGGAGCTGTTTTTT.

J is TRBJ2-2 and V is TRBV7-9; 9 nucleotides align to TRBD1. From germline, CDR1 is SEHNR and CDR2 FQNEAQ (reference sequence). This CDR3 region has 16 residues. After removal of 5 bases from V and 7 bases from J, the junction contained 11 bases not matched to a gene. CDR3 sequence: CASSRVPGQGVGELFF. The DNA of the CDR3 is TGTGCCAGCAGCCGAGTCCCGGGACAGGGCGTCGGGGAGCTGTTTTTT.

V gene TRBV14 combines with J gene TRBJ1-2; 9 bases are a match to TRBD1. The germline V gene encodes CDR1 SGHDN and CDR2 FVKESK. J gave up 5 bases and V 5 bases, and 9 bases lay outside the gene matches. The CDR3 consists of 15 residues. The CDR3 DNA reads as TGTGCCAGCAGCAAGAGACCGGGACAGGGTTATGGCTACACCTTC. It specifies CASSKRPGQGYGYTF.

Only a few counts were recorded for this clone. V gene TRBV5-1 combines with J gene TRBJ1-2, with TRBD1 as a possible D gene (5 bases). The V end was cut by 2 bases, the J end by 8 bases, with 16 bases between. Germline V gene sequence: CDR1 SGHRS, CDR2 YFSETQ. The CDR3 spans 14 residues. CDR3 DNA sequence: TGCGCCAGCAGCTTAACCAGGGTGTTGGAGGGCTACACCTTC. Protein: CASSLTRVLEGYTF.